This passage covers 19 T cell receptor beta chains from one sample sequenced in a study of blood T cell repertoires in COVID-19. Generated by immunoSEQ multiplex PCR, the TCRdb table keeps only in-frame clones and is missing some. The table lists roughly 250,000 clones, 65% to 85% of them singletons, with around 4% in the top ten. Sequenced input: peripheral blood. The receptors shown here come from a man aged 50 to 60 with active or convalescent COVID-19.

The genes are TRBV30 and TRBJ1-2; tentatively, D is TRBD1 (5 bases). The germline V gene encodes CDR1 GTSNPN and CDR2 SVGIG (reference sequence). This CDR3 contains 12 residues. The V gene lost 5 bases and the J gene lost 4 bases, with 11 bases spanning the gap. The CDR3 loop is CAWGRQSYGYTF. The CDR3 bases are TGTGCCTGGGGTAGACAGAGCTATGGCTACACCTTC.

V usage is TRBV5-1 and J usage is TRBJ1-2, with TRBD1 matching 12 bases. CDR1 is SGHRS and CDR2 is YFSETQ in the germline V gene. The junction had 5 bases not matched to a gene; V was cut back by 3 bases and J by 8 bases. This CDR3 comprises 14 residues. The CDR3 protein is CASSSGQGARGYTF. The CDR3 DNA reads TGCGCCAGCAGCTCGGGACAGGGGGCGAGAGGCTACACCTTC.

The V gene is TRBV30, the J gene TRBJ1-1; maybe TRBD1 (5 bases). This CDR3 region has 13 residues. The germline V gene has CDR1 GTSNPN and CDR2 SVGIG (reference sequence). Trimming pared 5 bases from V and 2 bases from J, leaving 12 bases between. The CDR3 nucleotides are TGTGCCTGGGTGGTCGGGGGAAACACTGAAGCTTTCTTT. It yields the protein CAWVVGGNTEAFF.

The chain joins TRBV6-2 or TRBV6-3 to TRBJ2-1, with 8 bases fitting TRBD1. The CDR3 has 18 amino acids. J gave up 0 bases and V 3 bases, and 10 bases lay outside the gene matches. Per germline, CDR1 MNHEY and CDR2 SVGEGT. CDR3 coding DNA: TGTGCCAGCAGTTATGACAGGGGAAGGGGGAGCTCCTACAATGAGCAGTTCTTC. This encodes CASSYDRGRGSSYNEQFF.

This sequence joins TRBV7-2 and TRBJ2-7; 7 bases fit TRBD1. The CDR3 covers 15 residues. The V gene's germline CDR1 is SGHTA and CDR2 FQGNSA. The V and J ends lost 5 bases and 2 bases, in that order; junction bases with no gene match: 9. The CDR3 here is CASSLTGTATYEQYF. CDR3 in DNA: TGTGCCAGCAGCCTCACCGGGACAGCCACCTACGAGCAGTACTTC.

The J gene is TRBJ1-5, the V gene TRBV10-3; tentatively, D is TRBD1 (6 bases). Trimming removed 8 bases at V and 5 bases at J, with 19 bases between. This CDR3 contains 15 residues. Germline-derived CDR1 and CDR2 are ENHRY and SYGVKD. The CDR3 reads CAISGAVDGDQPQHF. The CDR3 DNA follows: TGTGCCATCTCAGGGGCGGTTGATGGGGATCAGCCCCAGCATTTT.

The chain combines TRBV3-1 (or the pseudogene TRBV3-2) with TRBJ1-6; 8 nucleotides align to TRBD1. CDR3 length: 14 amino acids. V gave up 3 bases and J gave up 7 bases; unmatched junction bases: 2. Germline V gene lookup returns CDR1 LGHDT and CDR2 YNNKEL (reference sequence). CDR3 bases: TGTGCCAGCAGCCATGGACAGGGAAATTCACCCCTCCACTTT. Translation: CASSHGQGNSPLHF.

The gene calls are TRBV5-1 and TRBJ1-2; tentatively, D is TRBD1 (6 bases). The V and J ends lost 1 base and 6 bases respectively, with 10 bases between them. CDR3 length equals 13 residues. Germline assignment: CDR1 SGHRS and CDR2 YFSETQ. Here the CDR3 DNA reads TGCGCCAGCAGCTTGACAGGGTATCATGGCTACACCTTC. Residues: CASSLTGYHGYTF.

This sequence joins TRBV14 and TRBJ1-2, with no clear D. Germline CDR1 SGHDN, CDR2 FVKESK. The CDR3 loop spans 13 amino acids. Trimming took off 0 bases at V and 7 bases at J, with 9 bases between the two ends. DNA for the CDR3: TGTGCCAGCAGCCAAGAACGGTGGAGTGGCTACACCTTC. This translates into CASSQERWSGYTF.

As regards this clone: The sample contains more than one DNA sequence encoding this CDR3. The chain uses TRBV19 and TRBJ1-1, with 8 bases fitting TRBD1. Germline V lookup: CDR1 LNHDA, CDR2 SQIVND (reference sequence). The CDR3 runs 13 residues. V lost 5 bases and J lost 4; bases outside the gene matches: 3. The CDR3 nucleotides read TGTGCCAGTAGTCTAACAGGGGGCACTGAAGCTTTCTTT. Translated, it gives CASSLTGGTEAFF.

This clone was recorded a few times. The chain links TRBV5-1 to TRBJ2-3; the D is unclear. V lost 4 bases and J 5 bases, leaving 14 bases between the germline ends. The V gene's germline CDR1 is SGHRS and CDR2 YFSETQ. The CDR3 has 14 residues. This chain's CDR3 is CASSVGTTLDTQYF. The CDR3 DNA reads TGCGCCAGCAGCGTTGGCACAACCCTAGATACGCAGTATTTT.

This clone has a handful of counts. This chain connects TRBV3-1 (or the pseudogene TRBV3-2) to TRBJ1-1; D ambiguous. The CDR3 extends over 13 amino acids. The germline CDR1 and CDR2 sequences are LGHDT and YNNKEL (reference sequence). The V end lost 4 bases, the J end lost 1 base, and 7 bases lay between the germline ends. CDR3 sequence reads: CASSLMRNTEAFF. The CDR3 DNA is TGTGCCAGCAGCCTCATGAGGAACACTGAAGCTTTCTTT.

The chain employs TRBV19 and TRBJ2-3; 7 nucleotides align to TRBD1. The CDR3 is 14 residues long. The junction had 3 bases not matched to a gene; V was cut back by 5 bases and J by 1 base. Germline assignment: CDR1 LNHDA and CDR2 SQIVND (reference sequence). The CDR3 region is CASSPDRGTDTQYF. As DNA, the CDR3 is TGTGCCAGTAGTCCCGACAGGGGCACAGATACGCAGTATTTT.

This clone was seen a single time. The chain recombines TRBV7-2 with TRBJ2-5, with 9 bases aligning to TRBD1. This CDR3 has 18 amino acids. Germline CDR1 SGHTA, CDR2 FQGNSA. The ends lost 2 bases at V and 3 bases at J; junction bases unmatched: 13. The CDR3 nucleotides read TGTGCCAGCAGCTTAAGATCCCCGGGACAGGGTTTTGAAGAGACCCAGTACTTC. Its translation: CASSLRSPGQGFEETQYF.

In this sample, this clone turned up once. The chain has TRBV13 and TRBJ2-7; D is undetermined. V lost 4 bases, J lost 1 base, and 8 bases lay in between. Germline loops: CDR1 PRHDT, CDR2 FYEKMQ (reference sequence). CDR3 length: 13 residues. For the CDR3, the DNA is TGTGCCAGCAGCTATGACATTTCCTACGAGCAGTACTTC. Translated, it gives CASSYDISYEQYF.

About this clone itself: The sample holds other DNA sequences that translate to the same CDR3. This chain uses TRBV6-5 with TRBJ1-5; no firm D call. The V gene lost 5 bases and the J gene lost 1 base, with 6 bases spanning the gap. This CDR3 spans 13 amino acids. The germline CDR1 and CDR2 sequences are MNHEY and SVGAGI. The CDR3 loop reads CASSRGSNQPQHF. CDR3 coding DNA: TGTGCCAGCAGTCGGGGAAGCAATCAGCCCCAGCATTTT.

The V gene is TRBV3-1 (or the pseudogene TRBV3-2), the J gene TRBJ2-2, with 10 bases aligning to TRBD2. V was clipped by 0 bases and J by 6 bases; unmatched bases: 7. The CDR3 has 17 amino acids. Germline lookup yields CDR1 LGHDT and CDR2 YNNKEL (reference sequence). CDR3 loop: CASSQEGVLAGAGELFF. CDR3 DNA: TGTGCCAGCAGCCAAGAAGGAGTTCTAGCGGGGGCCGGGGAGCTGTTTTTT.

This sequence joins TRBV30 and TRBJ1-5; D might be TRBD1 (6 bases). The germline V gene has CDR1 GTSNPN and CDR2 SVGIG (reference sequence). V was shortened by 4 bases and J by 0 bases, with 13 bases between the two germline ends. This CDR3 spans 15 amino acids. The chain's CDR3 is CAWKPRQASNQPQHF. In nucleotides, the CDR3 is TGTGCCTGGAAGCCCCGACAGGCTAGCAATCAGCCCCAGCATTTT. Based on the CDR3 plus reference TRBV30 and TRBJ1-5, the full variable domain is SQTIHQWPATLVQPVGSPLSLECTVEGTSNPNLYWYRQAAGRGLQLLFYSVGIGQISSEVPQNLSASRPQDRQFILSSKKLLLSDSGFYLCAWKPRQASNQPQHFGDGTRLSIL.

The V gene is TRBV28, the J gene TRBJ2-6, with 9 bases identical to TRBD1. The CDR3 contains 17 residues. V shed 4 bases, J shed 2 bases, and the junction held 6 bases outside the gene matches. CDR1 and CDR2 from the germline V gene are MDHEN and SYDVKM. As DNA, the CDR3 is TGTGCCAGCAGTTCCGGGACAGGGATCACTGGGGCCAACGTCCTGACTTTC. Protein sequence: CASSSGTGITGANVLTF.